This T cell receptor (beta chain) was sequenced during a study of response to subunit inactivated influenza vaccine. Of note for this clonotype: Its antigen remains unidentified.

CDR1 is SGDLS, CDR2 YYNGEE, per germline. V was clipped by 0 bases and J by 3 bases, with 8 bases between them. The CDR3 is 14 amino acids. TCRdb processed the RT-PCR reads anew with MiXCR; each CDR3 protein has one entry. The table records hundreds of thousands of distinct CDR3 sequences, 15% to 17% of them present only once. Study-level findings and limits: The authors suggested that every seasonal influenza vaccination recruits few new T cells.

The receptor was derived from a middle-aged man who received an inactivated influenza vaccine. Sequences were derived from PBMCs from blood, sampled less than 13 days after vaccination. The chain employs TRBV9 and TRBJ2-3; TRBD2 might be the D (6 bases). The CDR3 region is CASSVEAGTDTQYF. CDR3 nucleotide sequence: TGTGCCAGCAGCGTAGAGGCGGGGACAGATACGCAGTATTTT.